This TCR beta chain was identified in a study of OX40 agonist ivuxolimab in advanced cancers. Turning to the study itself: Patients treated during dose escalation were battling hepatocellular carcinoma, melanoma, renal cell or head and neck cancer.

Looked up from germline, CDR1 is SGHRS and CDR2 is YFSETQ. V was pared by 3 bases and J by 1 base, with 1 base of the junction left unmatched. There are 14 residues in the CDR3. The protocol was immunoSEQ multiplex PCR, while the TCRdb copy is restricted to in-frame clones and leaves out a portion. The sample carries under 70,000 clones, roughly nine tenths recorded once. The genes are TRBV5-1 and TRBJ1-1, with 9 bases fitting TRBD1. Sample: CD4+ or CD8+ T cells sorted from blood, taken in a trial of the OX40 agonist ivuxolimab. The TCR originated in an adult with an advanced solid tumor such as melanoma, head and neck, liver or kidney cancer. In nucleotides, the CDR3 is TGCGCCAGCAGCTGGGGACAGGGGAACACTGAAGCTTTCTTT. As protein: CASSWGQGNTEAFF.